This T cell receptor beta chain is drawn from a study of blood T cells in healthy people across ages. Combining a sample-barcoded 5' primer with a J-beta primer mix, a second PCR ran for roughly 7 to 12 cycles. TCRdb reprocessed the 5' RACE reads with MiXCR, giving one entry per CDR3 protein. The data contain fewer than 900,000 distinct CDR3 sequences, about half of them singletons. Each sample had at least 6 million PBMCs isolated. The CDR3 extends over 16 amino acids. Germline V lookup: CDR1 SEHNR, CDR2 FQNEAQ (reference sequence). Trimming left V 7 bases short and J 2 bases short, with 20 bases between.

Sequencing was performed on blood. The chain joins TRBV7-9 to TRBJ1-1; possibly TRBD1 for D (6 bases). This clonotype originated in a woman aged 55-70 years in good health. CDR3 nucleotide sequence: TGTGCCAGCACCCCGTCCCGGGGGGCCCCTAACACTGAAGCTTTCTTT. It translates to CASTPSRGAPNTEAFF.